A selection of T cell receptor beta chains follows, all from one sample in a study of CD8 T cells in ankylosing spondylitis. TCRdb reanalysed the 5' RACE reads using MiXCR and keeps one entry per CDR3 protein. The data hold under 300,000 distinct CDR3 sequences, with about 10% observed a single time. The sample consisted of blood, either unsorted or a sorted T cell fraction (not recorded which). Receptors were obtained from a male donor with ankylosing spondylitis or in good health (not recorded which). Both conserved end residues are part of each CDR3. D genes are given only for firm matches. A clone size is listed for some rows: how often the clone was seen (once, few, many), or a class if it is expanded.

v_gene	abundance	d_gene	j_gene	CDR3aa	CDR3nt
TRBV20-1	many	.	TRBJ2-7	CSAQTPGQYEQYF	TGCAGTGCTCAAACCCCAGGACAGTACGAGCAGTACTTC
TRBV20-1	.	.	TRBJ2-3	CSARKSMGDTQYF	TGCAGTGCTAGGAAGTCTATGGGGGATACGCAGTATTTT
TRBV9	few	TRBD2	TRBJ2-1	CASSVEWAGGHNEQFF	TGTGCCAGCAGCGTAGAGTGGGCGGGGGGGCACAATGAGCAGTTCTTC
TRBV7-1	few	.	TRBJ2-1	CASTAVWSYNEQFF	TGTGCCAGCACCGCAGTGTGGTCCTACAATGAGCAGTTCTTC
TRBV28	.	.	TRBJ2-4	CASSSRDGRPWLLQYF	TGTGCCAGCAGTTCACGGGACGGACGACCGTGGTTGCTTCAGTACTTC
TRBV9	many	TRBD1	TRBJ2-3	CASSGRTGLDRTDTQYF	TGTGCCAGCAGCGGGAGGACAGGTCTTGATAGGACAGATACGCAGTATTTT
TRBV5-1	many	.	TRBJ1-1	CASSLGQRGTEAFF	TGCGCCAGCAGCCTTGGACAGCGGGGCACTGAAGCTTTCTTT
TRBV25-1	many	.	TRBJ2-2	CASSESWGPGTGELFF	TGTGCCAGCAGCGAAAGTTGGGGGCCTGGCACCGGGGAGCTGTTTTTT
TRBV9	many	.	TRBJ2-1	CASSGSGGEQFF	TGTGCCAGCAGCGGATCGGGTGGTGAGCAGTTCTTC
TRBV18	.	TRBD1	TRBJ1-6	CASSPGTGPYSPLHF	TGTGCCAGCTCACCAGGGACAGGACCCTATTCACCCCTCCACTTT
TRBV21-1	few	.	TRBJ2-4	CASSKEADKNIQYF	TGTGCCAGCAGCAAAGAGGCAGATAAAAACATTCAGTACTTC
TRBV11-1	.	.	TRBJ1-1	CASSSGGLGGTEAFF	TGTGCCAGCAGCTCGGGGGGACTGGGTGGCACTGAAGCTTTCTTT
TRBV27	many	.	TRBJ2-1	CASSFYGQGGGEQFF	TGTGCCAGCAGTTTCTACGGACAGGGAGGGGGTGAGCAGTTCTTC
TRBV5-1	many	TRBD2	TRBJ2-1	CASSSTSGRRSQHNEQFF	TGCGCCAGCAGCTCGACTAGCGGGAGGAGGTCCCAACACAATGAGCAGTTCTTC
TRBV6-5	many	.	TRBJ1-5	CASSYAGQSSNQPQHF	TGTGCCAGCAGTTACGCCGGACAGAGTAGCAATCAGCCCCAGCATTTT
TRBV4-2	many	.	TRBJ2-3	CASSQVNPGTDTQYF	TGTGCCAGCAGCCAAGTTAACCCGGGTACAGATACGCAGTATTTT
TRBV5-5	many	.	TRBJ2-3	CASSLAGFDLADTQYF	TGTGCCAGCAGCTTGGCAGGGTTTGATTTGGCGGATACGCAGTATTTT
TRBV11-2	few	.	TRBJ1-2	CAASSLGGRRYGYTF	TGTGCCGCGAGCAGCTTAGGGGGACGGAGATATGGCTACACCTTC
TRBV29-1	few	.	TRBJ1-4	CSVEDLGEKLFF	TGCAGCGTCGAAGACCTGGGGGAAAAACTGTTTTTT
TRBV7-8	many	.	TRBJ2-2	CASTKNGPAANTGELFF	TGTGCCAGCACTAAAAATGGGCCAGCTGCGAACACCGGGGAGCTGTTTTTT
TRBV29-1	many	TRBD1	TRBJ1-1	CSVERTGGGTEAFF	TGCAGCGTTGAACGGACAGGGGGAGGGACTGAAGCTTTCTTT
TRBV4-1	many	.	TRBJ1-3	CASSQVADQADDTIYF	TGCGCCAGCAGCCAAGTTGCGGACCAGGCCGACGACACCATATATTTT
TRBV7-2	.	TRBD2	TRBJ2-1	CASSLLAGGLEQFF	TGTGCCAGCAGCTTGCTAGCGGGGGGGCTTGAGCAGTTCTTC
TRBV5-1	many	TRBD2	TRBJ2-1	CASSLVLGLAGGNNEQFF	TGCGCCAGCAGCTTGGTTCTGGGACTAGCGGGAGGGAACAATGAGCAGTTCTTC
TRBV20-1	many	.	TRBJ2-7	CSARGPSIGEQYF	TGCAGTGCTAGGGGACCATCCATCGGGGAGCAGTACTTC
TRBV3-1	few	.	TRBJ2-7	CASSRQARAEQYF	TGTGCCAGCAGCCGACAAGCTAGGGCCGAGCAGTACTTC
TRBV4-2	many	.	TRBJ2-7	CASSQERAESYEQYF	TGTGCCAGCAGCCAAGAACGGGCAGAATCCTACGAGCAGTACTTC
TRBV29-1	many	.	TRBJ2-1	CSDYGGPLGYNEQFF	TGCAGCGATTACGGGGGGCCACTTGGCTACAATGAGCAGTTCTTC
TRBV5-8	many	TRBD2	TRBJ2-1	CASSLWEGSGIYNEQFF	TGTGCCAGCAGCTTGTGGGAGGGTAGCGGGATCTACAATGAGCAGTTCTTC
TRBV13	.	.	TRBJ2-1	CAMGPGGLSYNEQFF	TGTGCCATGGGCCCCGGGGGCCTCTCCTACAATGAGCAGTTCTTC
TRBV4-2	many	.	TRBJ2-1	CASSHLAVYSYNEQFF	TGTGCCAGCAGCCACTTGGCTGTATACTCCTACAATGAGCAGTTCTTC
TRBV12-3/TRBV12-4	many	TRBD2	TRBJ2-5	CASNPLAGVGETQYF	TGTGCCAGCAATCCTCTAGCGGGAGTTGGAGAGACCCAGTACTTC
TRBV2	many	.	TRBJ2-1	CASSEEDYPYNEQFF	TGTGCCAGCAGTGAAGAGGACTATCCCTACAATGAGCAGTTCTTC
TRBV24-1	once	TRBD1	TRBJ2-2	CATSALDRGTGELFF	TGTGCCACCAGTGCTTTGGACAGGGGTACCGGGGAGCTGTTTTTT
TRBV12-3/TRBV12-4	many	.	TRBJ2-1	CASSPTFEQFF	TGTGCCAGCAGTCCCACCTTTGAGCAGTTCTTC
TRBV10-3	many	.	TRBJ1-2	CAITPLGQSYGYTF	TGTGCCATCACCCCACTTGGACAGAGCTATGGCTACACCTTC
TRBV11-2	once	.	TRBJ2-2	CASSLGKNTGELFF	TGTGCCAGCAGCTTGGGCAAAAACACCGGGGAGCTGTTTTTT
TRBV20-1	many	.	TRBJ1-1	CSAMSGWNTEAFF	TGCAGTGCGATGAGTGGTTGGAACACTGAAGCTTTCTTT
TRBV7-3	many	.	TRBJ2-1	CASSPHPVRYNEQFF	TGTGCCAGCAGCCCACATCCTGTTCGCTACAATGAGCAGTTCTTC
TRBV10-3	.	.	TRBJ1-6	CAISDGSNNSPLHF	TGTGCCATCAGTGATGGGAGTAATAATTCACCCCTCCACTTT